This paragraph covers one TCR beta chain sequence. This sample also contains other DNA sequences that code for the same CDR3. The sample is drawn from a study of technical replicates of blood from a few donors. V lost 3 bases to trimming and J lost 5 bases, with 7 bases between them. The V gene's germline CDR1 is SEHNR and CDR2 FQNEAQ (reference sequence). The length of the CDR3 is 12 residues. The data were produced by immunoSEQ multiplex PCR, yet TCRdb's version contains in-frame clones alone and is incomplete. The table shows roughly 72,000 clones, with 96% occurring only once. The TCR comes from a human donor in good health. Sample: T cells isolated from PBMCs. V and J are TRBV7-9 and TRBJ1-1; D possibly corresponds to TRBD1 (6 bases). Here the CDR3 reads CASSFQGTEAFF. CDR3 bases: TGTGCCAGCAGCTTTCAGGGGACTGAAGCTTTCTTT. The full variable domain, its missing parts supplied by reference TRBV7-9 and TRBJ1-1, is DTGVSQNPRHKITKRGQNVTFRCDPISEHNRLYWYRQTLGQGPEFLTYFQNEAQLEKSRLLSDRFSAERPKGSFSTLEIQRTEQGDSAMYLCASSFQGTEAFFGQGTRLTVV.